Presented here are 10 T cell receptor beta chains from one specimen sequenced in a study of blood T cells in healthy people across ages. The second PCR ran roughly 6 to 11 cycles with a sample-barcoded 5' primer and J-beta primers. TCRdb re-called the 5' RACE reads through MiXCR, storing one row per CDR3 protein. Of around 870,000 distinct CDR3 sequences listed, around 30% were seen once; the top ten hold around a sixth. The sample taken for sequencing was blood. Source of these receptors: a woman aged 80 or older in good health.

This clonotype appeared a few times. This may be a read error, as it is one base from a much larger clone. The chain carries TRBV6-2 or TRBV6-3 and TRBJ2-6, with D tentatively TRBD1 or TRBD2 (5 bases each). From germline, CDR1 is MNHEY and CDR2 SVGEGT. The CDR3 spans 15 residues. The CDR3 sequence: CASSRTYSGANVRTF. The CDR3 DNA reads TGTGCCAGCAGTCGGACTTACTCTGGGGCCAACGTCCGGACTTTC.

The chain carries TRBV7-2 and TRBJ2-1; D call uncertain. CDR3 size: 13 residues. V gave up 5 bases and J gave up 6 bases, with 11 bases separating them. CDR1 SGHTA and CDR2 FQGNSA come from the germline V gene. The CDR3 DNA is TGTGCCAGCAGCAAAGACCCCATCAATGAGCAGTTCTTC. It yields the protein CASSKDPINEQFF. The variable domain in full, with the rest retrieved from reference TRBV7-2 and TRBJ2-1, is GAGVSQSPSNKVTEKGKDVELRCDPISGHTALYWYRQSLGQGLEFLIYFQGNSAPDKSGLPSDRFSAERTGGSVSTLTIQRTQQEDSAVYLCASSKDPINEQFFGPGTRLTVL.

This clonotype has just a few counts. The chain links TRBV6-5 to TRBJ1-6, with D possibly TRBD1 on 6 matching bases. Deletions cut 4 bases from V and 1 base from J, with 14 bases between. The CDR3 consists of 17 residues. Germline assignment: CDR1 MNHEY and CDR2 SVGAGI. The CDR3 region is CASSLTGRGSYNSPLHF. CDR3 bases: TGTGCCAGCAGTTTAACGGGCAGGGGTTCCTATAATTCACCCCTCCACTTT.

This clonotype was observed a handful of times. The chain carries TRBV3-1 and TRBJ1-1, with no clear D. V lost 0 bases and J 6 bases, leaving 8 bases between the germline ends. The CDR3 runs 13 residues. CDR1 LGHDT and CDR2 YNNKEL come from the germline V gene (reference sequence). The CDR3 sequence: CASSQDLVAEAFF. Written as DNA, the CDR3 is TGTGCCAGCAGCCAAGATCTTGTGGCTGAAGCTTTCTTT.

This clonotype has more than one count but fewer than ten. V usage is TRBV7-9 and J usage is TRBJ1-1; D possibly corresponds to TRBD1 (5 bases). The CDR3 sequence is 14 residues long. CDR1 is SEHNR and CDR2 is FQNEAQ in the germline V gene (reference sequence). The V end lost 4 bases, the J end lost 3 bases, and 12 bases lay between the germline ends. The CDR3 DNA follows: TGTGCCAGCAGCTCGGAGGGACGGGACACTGAAGCTTTCTTT. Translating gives CASSSEGRDTEAFF. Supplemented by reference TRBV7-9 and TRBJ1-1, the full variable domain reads DTGVSQNPRHKITKRGQNVTFRCDPISEHNRLYWYRQTLGQGPEFLTYFQNEAQLEKSRLLSDRFSAERPKGSFSTLEIQRTEQGDSAMYLCASSSEGRDTEAFFGQGTRLTVV.

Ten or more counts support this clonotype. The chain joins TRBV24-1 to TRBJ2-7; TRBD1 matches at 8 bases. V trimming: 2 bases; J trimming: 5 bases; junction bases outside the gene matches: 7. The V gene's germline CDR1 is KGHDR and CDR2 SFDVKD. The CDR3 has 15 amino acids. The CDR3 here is CATSDSHRGSNEQYF. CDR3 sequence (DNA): TGTGCCACCAGTGATTCGCACAGGGGGAGTAACGAGCAGTACTTC.

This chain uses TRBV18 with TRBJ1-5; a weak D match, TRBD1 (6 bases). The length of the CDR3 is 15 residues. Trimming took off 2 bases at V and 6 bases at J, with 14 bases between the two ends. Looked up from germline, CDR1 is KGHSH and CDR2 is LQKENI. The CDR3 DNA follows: TGTGCCAGCTCACCAGGGGGGGCTGTATCTCAGCCCCAGCATTTT. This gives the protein CASSPGGAVSQPQHF.

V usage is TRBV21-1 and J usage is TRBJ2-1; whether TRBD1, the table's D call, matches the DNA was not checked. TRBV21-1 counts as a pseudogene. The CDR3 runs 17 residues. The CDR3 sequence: CASSKIQVGGGKDEQFF. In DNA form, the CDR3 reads TGTGCCAGCAGCAAAATTCAGGTGGGCGGGGGGAAGGATGAGCAGTTCTTC.

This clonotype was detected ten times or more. The CDR3 nucleotides read TGTGCCAGCAGCTCAAACCGCGGCCGACAAGCGAATGAGCAGTTCTTC. Translating gives CASSSNRGRQANEQFF. The rearrangement uses TRBV7-9 and TRBJ2-1; D gene uncertain. Per the germline V gene, CDR1 is SEHNR and CDR2 is FQNEAQ (reference sequence). This CDR3 contains 16 residues. V gave up 4 bases and J gave up 7 bases, with 20 bases separating them.

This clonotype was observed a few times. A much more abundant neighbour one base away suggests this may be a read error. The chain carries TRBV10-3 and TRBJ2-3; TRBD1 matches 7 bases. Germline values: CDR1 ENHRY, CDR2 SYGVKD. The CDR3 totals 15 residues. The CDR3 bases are TGTGCCATTTCAGAGACCGGGACAGACACAGATGCGCAGTATTTT. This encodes CAISETGTDTDAQYF.